This T cell receptor beta chain appears in the sequencing data of a study of shared clonotypes between healthy human individuals. Study-wide results and limits: What rarefaction showed was incomplete sorted-subset sequencing despite large depth. Between four donors, naive CD4 clonotypes were shared at a level of around 4.9%.

Deep-level assay runs were performed. Some clones are missing from TCRdb's copy, which holds only in-frame ones; the method was immunoSEQ multiplex PCR. The data hold about 680,000 clones, with just over 90% observed a single time. Naive CD8 cells lacked CD45RO and underwent positive selection for CCR7, leaving out terminally differentiated effector memory CD45RA+ cells. In regard to this clone: Its cognate antigen is unknown.

The J segment lost 8 bases and the V segment lost 3 bases, leaving 10 bases of the junction unmatched. CDR1 is LNHDA and CDR2 is SQIVND in the germline V gene (reference sequence). The CDR3 sequence is 15 residues long. The rearrangement links TRBV19 to TRBJ2-4; 7 nucleotides line up with TRBD2. The TCR comes from a young man in good health. Sample: naive CD8+ T cells sorted from blood. The CDR3 protein is CASSMYWGGEDIQYF. CDR3 DNA sequence: TGTGCCAGTAGTATGTACTGGGGGGGAGAGGACATTCAGTACTTC.